Listed below are T cell receptor beta chains from one sample, sequenced in a study of regulatory T cells in long-lasting Graves disease. Each CDR3 protein gets one entry after TCRdb re-called the multiplex PCR reads with MiXCR. The table lists 500,000 to 800,000 distinct CDR3 sequences, around 30% of them singletons. Material: peripheral blood mononuclear cells (PBMCs), obtained when the disease was refractory, from a patient treated with antithyroid drugs. Source of these receptors: a female donor with Graves disease. CDR3s include the opening cysteine and the closing phenylalanine or tryptophan. A D gene is named only where the DNA matches it firmly. Some rows have no size entry. The others give once, few or many, or a class for an expanded clone.

clone size	V gene	D gene	J gene	CDR3 DNA	CDR3 protein
-	TRBV12-3/TRBV12-4	TRBD2	TRBJ2-7	TGTGCCAGCAGTTTAAGCCTAGCGGGATTATACGAGCAGTACTTC	CASSLSLAGLYEQYF
-	TRBV12-3/TRBV12-4	-	TRBJ2-5	TGTGCCAGCAGCCTAAGGAGCGGAGGGGCCGGGACCCAGTACTTC	CASSLRSGGAGTQYF
few	TRBV6-1	TRBD1	TRBJ1-1	TGTGCCAGCAGTGAAGTCAGGGGGTATACTGAAGCTTTCTTT	CASSEVRGYTEAFF
-	TRBV29-1	-	TRBJ1-1	TGCAGCGTCAGACAGGCCGACACTGAAGCTTTCTTT	CSVRQADTEAFF
-	TRBV28	TRBD2	TRBJ2-7	TGTGCCAGCAGGGCGAGCGGGAGGTCCGCCTACGAGCAGCACTTC	CASRASGRSAYEQHF
-	TRBV20-1	TRBD2	TRBJ2-7	TGCAGTGCTAGAGATTTACTTCCGAGGACATCGGGGACTAGCGAAACCTACGAGCAGTACTTC	CSARDLLPRTSGTSETYEQYF
-	TRBV16	-	TRBJ1-1	TGTGCCAGCAGCCAATCAGGCGGAACCTCTGAAGCTTTCTTT	CASSQSGGTSEAFF
-	TRBV19	TRBD1	TRBJ2-5	TGTGCCAGTAGTAGAAGGACAGGGGGCGGAGAGACCCAGTACTTC	CASSRRTGGGETQYF
few	TRBV14	-	TRBJ2-5	TGTGCCAGCAGCCAACCCGACAGGCTTGGGGCCCAAGAGACCCAGTACTTC	CASSQPDRLGAQETQYF
-	TRBV3-1	-	TRBJ1-2	TGTGCCAGCAGCCAAGGAGATCTAACGTTGGACTACACCTTC	CASSQGDLTLDYTF
few	TRBV5-1	-	TRBJ1-4	TGCGCCAGCAGCAGGGACGGTTCAACTAATGAAAAACTGTTTTTT	CASSRDGSTNEKLFF
-	TRBV29-1	-	TRBJ2-2	TGCAGCGTTTCGTCCACCTACACCGGGGAGCTGTTTTTT	CSVSSTYTGELFF
-	TRBV12-5	-	TRBJ2-2	TGTGCTAGTGGTTTGGTATTGCGATTCGCGAACACCGGGGAGCTGTTTTTT	CASGLVLRFANTGELFF
once	TRBV25-1	-	TRBJ1-1	TGTGCCAGCAGTGAATTTTCCAGTTTTGATACTGAAGCTTTCTTT	CASSEFSSFDTEAFF
-	TRBV29-1	-	TRBJ2-7	TGCAGCGTTGAAGATCATACCAGAGGAAAATACGAGCAGTACTTC	CSVEDHTRGKYEQYF
many	TRBV12-5	-	TRBJ2-2	TGTGCTAGTGCCGCCGAGCTCACCGGGGAGCTGTTTTTT	CASAAELTGELFF
-	TRBV5-1	-	TRBJ1-2	TGCGCCAGCAGCTTGGATCAGGGCGGGCTCGGCTACACCTTC	CASSLDQGGLGYTF
once	TRBV9	-	TRBJ1-2	TGTGCCAGCAGCCCCAGTGGTAACAGACTTAACTATGGCTACACCTTC	CASSPSGNRLNYGYTF
few	TRBV3-1	-	TRBJ1-2	TGTGCCAGCAGCCAAGATGTAGGCTCCTATGGCTACACCTTC	CASSQDVGSYGYTF
few	TRBV18	-	TRBJ2-7	TGTGCCAGCTCACCAAGACACAGTCGGCACGAGCAGTACTTC	CASSPRHSRHEQYF
many	TRBV2	-	TRBJ1-1	TGTGCCAGCAGGGCCGAGGGTGAAGCTTTCTTT	CASRAEGEAFF
-	TRBV19	-	TRBJ1-5	TGTGCCAGTAGCAATCGGGCAGTTAGCAATCAGCCCCAGCATTTT	CASSNRAVSNQPQHF
few	TRBV7-9	TRBD2	TRBJ2-2	TGTGCCAGCAGCATGGGACTAGCGGGTGTGATTACCGGGGAGCTGTTTTTT	CASSMGLAGVITGELFF
-	TRBV10-3	-	TRBJ2-4	TGTGCCATCAGTGCGATCTGGGCTCTTGGAGCCAAAAACATTCAGTACTTC	CAISAIWALGAKNIQYF
-	TRBV30	-	TRBJ1-1	TGTGCCTGGGCACAGCGGCGGGACACTGAAGCTTTCTTT	CAWAQRRDTEAFF
-	TRBV12-3/TRBV12-4	TRBD1	TRBJ2-7	TGTGCCAGCAGTCTAGCTGGGGGACAGAGCCTCCACGAGCAGTACTTC	CASSLAGGQSLHEQYF
-	TRBV28	TRBD1	TRBJ1-2	TGTGCCAGCAGTTTATTGGGGGACAGACCTAGCTATGGCTACACCTTC	CASSLLGDRPSYGYTF
many	TRBV6-2/TRBV6-3	-	TRBJ2-6	TGTGCCAGCAGTCCTTTCCAACACTCTGGGGCCAACGTCCTGACTTTC	CASSPFQHSGANVLTF
many	TRBV11-2	TRBD1	TRBJ2-4	TGTGCCAGCAGCTCACAGGGGAACATTCAGTACTTC	CASSSQGNIQYF
few	TRBV30	-	TRBJ1-5	TGTGCCTGGAACCCGCAACAGGGACAGCCCCAGCATTTT	CAWNPQQGQPQHF
many	TRBV28	-	TRBJ1-4	TGTGCCAGCAGTTCCCGGACCCTGGGTGGGGAAAAACTGTTTTTT	CASSSRTLGGEKLFF
few	TRBV6-5	-	TRBJ1-1	TGTGCCAGCAGTTACTCCTCCCTGGCGGGCACTGAAGCTTTCTTT	CASSYSSLAGTEAFF
many	TRBV12-3/TRBV12-4	-	TRBJ1-6	TGTGCCAGCAGTGTAGGGGATTCACCCCTCCACTTT	CASSVGDSPLHF
-	TRBV7-9	-	TRBJ2-1	TGTGCCAGCAGCTCCCGGGGTAGGGGGGAGAATGAGCAGTTCTTC	CASSSRGRGENEQFF
-	TRBV20-1	-	TRBJ1-5	TGCAGTGCTAGAGATGGAATCGTCGGAGCAGCCGAACCCAATCAGCCCCAGCATTTT	CSARDGIVGAAEPNQPQHF
few	TRBV28	-	TRBJ2-7	TGTGCCACCAACTCCGGGACAAACTACGGGTACGAGCAGTACTTC	CATNSGTNYGYEQYF